The clone carrying this T cell receptor (beta chain) was found many times. One entry per CDR3 protein, called by TCRdb with MiXCR from the reads. There are 200,000 to 300,000 distinct CDR3 sequences in the sample; 9% to 15% occur only once, and 1.5% to 2% lies in the top ten. This sample stems from a study of T cell repertoires in cytomegalovirus infection. The receptor comes from a human donor in good health (CMV status not recorded). Some clones in this sample may be carry-over from other donors' samples. The sample was PBMCs.

The CDR3 sequence: CASSLAGGLSEQYF. CDR3 nucleotide sequence: TGTGCCAGCAGCTTAGCGGGAGGGCTTAGCGAGCAGTACTTC. J is TRBJ2-7 and V is TRBV11-2, with 8 positions matching TRBD2. Trimming cost V 1 base and J 6 bases; bases outside gene matches: 5. The CDR3 spans 14 residues. The germline V gene has CDR1 SGHAT and CDR2 FQNNGV.